Sequencing of this TCR beta chain was carried out in a study of blood T cell repertoires in COVID-19. Participants reported their clinical history, and cohort assignment relied on those reports. The table lists this clone with a count of one. Data came from immunoSEQ multiplex PCR; TCRdb stores just in-frame clones and leaves some out. This sample has some 220,000 clones, with around 91% found just once. The CDR3 runs 15 residues. Germline V gene sequence: CDR1 LGHDT, CDR2 YNNKEL (reference sequence). Unmatched junction bases numbered 4, after V lost 1 base and J lost 6 bases. This TCR derives from a woman aged 18-29 years in a cohort exposed to, infected with or recovered from COVID-19 (not recorded which). Sequenced: PBMCs or T cells enriched from blood (not recorded which). The chain carries TRBV3-1 (or the pseudogene TRBV3-2) and TRBJ2-2; 8 nucleotides match TRBD1. The CDR3 loop reads CASSQVQGAPGELFF. The DNA of the CDR3 is TGTGCCAGCAGCCAAGTTCAGGGGGCGCCCGGGGAGCTGTTTTTT.